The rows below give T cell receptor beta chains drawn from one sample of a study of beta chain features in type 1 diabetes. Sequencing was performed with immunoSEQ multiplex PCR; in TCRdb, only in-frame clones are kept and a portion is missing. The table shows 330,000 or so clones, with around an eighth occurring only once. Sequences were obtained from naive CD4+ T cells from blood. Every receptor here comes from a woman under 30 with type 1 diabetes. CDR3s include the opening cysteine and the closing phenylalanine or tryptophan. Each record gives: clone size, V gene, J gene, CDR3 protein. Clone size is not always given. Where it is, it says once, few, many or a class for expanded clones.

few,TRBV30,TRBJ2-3,CAWRHTSGTDTQYF
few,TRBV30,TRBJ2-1,CAWKGAYNEQFF
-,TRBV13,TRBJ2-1,CASSPKAGLAGGFYNEQFF
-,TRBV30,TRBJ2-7,CAWSVGGAGEDDEQYF
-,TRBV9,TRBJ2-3,CASSVVDSGVTDTQYF
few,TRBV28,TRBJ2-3,CASSPGISLYTDTQYF
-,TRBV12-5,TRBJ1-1,CASGLVRGGPEAFF
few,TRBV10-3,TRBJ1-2,CAISESSGSGYTF
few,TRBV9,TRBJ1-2,CASSPRGGAGPYGYTF
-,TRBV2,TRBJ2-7,CASSEGAGGAAYEQYF
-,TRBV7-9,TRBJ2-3,CASRSWRVDTQYF
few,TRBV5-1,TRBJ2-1,CASSLLTGVSYNEQFF
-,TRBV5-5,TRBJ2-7,CASSLFAGAREQYF
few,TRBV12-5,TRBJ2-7,CASGSGYEQYF
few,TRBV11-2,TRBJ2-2,CASSPAGGMGGELFF
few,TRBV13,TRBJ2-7,CASSLKGGARQYF